This TCR beta chain derives from a study of CD8+ T cells in alopecia areata. This sample's treatment: oral pan-JAK inhibitor, 5-10 mg twice daily. Cell sorting was applied to PBMCs, and CD4+ and CD8+ T cells were collected. Reverse transcribed after extraction, RNA yielded cDNA as the sequencing template. Measured with immunoSEQ multiplex PCR; TCRdb has only the in-frame clones, and not every one. Of 150,000 to 200,000 clones detected, roughly 64% appear once; the ten largest clones hold 10% to 15%. The specimen was CD8+ T cells sorted from blood, collected at week 24, from a patient treated with tofacitinib. The origin of this receptor is a human donor with alopecia areata.

CDR3 sequence (DNA): TGTGCCTCTTCCCTGACAGGGATAACTGAAGCTTTCTTT. Translation gives CASSLTGITEAFF. The chain employs TRBV27 and TRBJ1-1; 7 bases agree with TRBD1. Germline-derived CDR1 and CDR2 are MNHEY and SMNVEV (reference sequence). This CDR3 spans 13 amino acids. V lost 11 bases, J lost 5 bases, and 11 bases stayed unmatched.